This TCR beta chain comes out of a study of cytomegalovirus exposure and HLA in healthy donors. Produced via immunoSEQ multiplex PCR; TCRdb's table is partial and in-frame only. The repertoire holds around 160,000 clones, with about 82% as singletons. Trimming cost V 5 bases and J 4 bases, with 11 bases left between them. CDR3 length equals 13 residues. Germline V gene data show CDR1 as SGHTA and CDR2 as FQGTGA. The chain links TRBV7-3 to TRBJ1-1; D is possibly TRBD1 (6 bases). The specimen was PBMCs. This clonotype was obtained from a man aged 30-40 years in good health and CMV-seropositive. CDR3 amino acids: CASSQTGFTEAFF. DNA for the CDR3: TGTGCCAGCAGCCAGACAGGATTCACTGAAGCTTTCTTT.